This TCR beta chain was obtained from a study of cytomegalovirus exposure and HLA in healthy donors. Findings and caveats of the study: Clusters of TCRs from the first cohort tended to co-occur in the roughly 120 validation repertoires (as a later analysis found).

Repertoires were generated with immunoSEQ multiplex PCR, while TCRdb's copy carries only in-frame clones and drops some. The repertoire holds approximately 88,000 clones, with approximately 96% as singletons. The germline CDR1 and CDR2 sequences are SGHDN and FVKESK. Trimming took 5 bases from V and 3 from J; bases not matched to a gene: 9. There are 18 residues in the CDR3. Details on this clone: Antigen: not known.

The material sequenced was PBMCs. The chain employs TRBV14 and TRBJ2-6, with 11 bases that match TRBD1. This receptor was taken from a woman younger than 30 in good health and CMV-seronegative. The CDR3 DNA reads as TGTGCCAGCAGCAGACCCTGGACAGGGGGCAATGGGGCCAACGTCCTGACTTTC. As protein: CASSRPWTGGNGANVLTF.